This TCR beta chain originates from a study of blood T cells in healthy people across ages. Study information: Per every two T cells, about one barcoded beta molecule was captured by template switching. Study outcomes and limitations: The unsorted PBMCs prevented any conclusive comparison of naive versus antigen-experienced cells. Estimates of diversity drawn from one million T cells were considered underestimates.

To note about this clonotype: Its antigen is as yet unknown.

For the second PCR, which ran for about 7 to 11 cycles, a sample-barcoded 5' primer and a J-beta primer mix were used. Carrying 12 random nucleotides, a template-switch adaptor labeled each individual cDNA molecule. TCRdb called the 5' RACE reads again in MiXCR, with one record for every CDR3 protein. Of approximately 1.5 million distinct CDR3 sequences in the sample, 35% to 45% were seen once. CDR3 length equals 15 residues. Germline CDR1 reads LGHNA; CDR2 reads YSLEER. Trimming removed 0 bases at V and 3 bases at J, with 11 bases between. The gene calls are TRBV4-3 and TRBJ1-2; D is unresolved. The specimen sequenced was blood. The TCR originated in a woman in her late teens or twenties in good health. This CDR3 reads CASSQEGNVYYGYTF. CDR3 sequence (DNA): TGCGCCAGCAGCCAAGAAGGGAATGTATACTATGGCTACACCTTC.